One and the same sample provided the 25 T cell receptor beta chains below, sequenced in a study of OX40 agonist ivuxolimab in advanced cancers. Clones were read by immunoSEQ multiplex PCR, and TCRdb kept only the in-frame ones, dropping some. The sample lists fewer than 70,000 clones, around 80% occurring once. The material was CD4+ or CD8+ T cells sorted from blood, obtained in a trial of the OX40 agonist ivuxolimab. The receptors stem from an adult with an advanced solid tumor such as melanoma, head and neck, liver or kidney cancer.

The rearrangement links TRBV18 to TRBJ1-1; 9 bases align to TRBD1. V gave up 5 bases and J gave up 5 bases; unmatched junction bases: 6. This CDR3 has 14 amino acids. Looked up from germline, CDR1 is KGHSH and CDR2 is LQKENI. The CDR3: CASSSQGAMTEAFF. The CDR3 bases are TGTGCCAGCTCATCACAGGGGGCTATGACTGAAGCTTTCTTT.

With respect to this clone: The junction differs from germline at one of its ends, possibly a read error. The rearrangement uses TRBV6-5 and TRBJ1-6, with D possibly TRBD1 on 6 matching bases. The germline V gene encodes CDR1 MNHEY and CDR2 SVGAGI. The CDR3 runs to 13 residues. CDR3 in DNA: TGTACCAGCAGTTCTACAGGGAATTCACCCCTCCACTTT. It yields the protein CTSSSTGNSPLHF.

This clone is medium-sized by share. This sequence joins TRBV19 and TRBJ1-3; D ambiguous. Trimming removed 1 base from V and 0 bases from J, with 10 bases in between. The germline V gene encodes CDR1 LNHDA and CDR2 SQIVND (reference sequence). The CDR3 is made up of 16 amino acids. CDR3: CASSIGRTGSGNTIYF. For the CDR3, the DNA is TGTGCCAGTAGTATAGGAAGAACCGGCTCTGGAAACACCATATATTTT.

V gene TRBV5-1 combines with J gene TRBJ2-5; 7 nucleotides align to TRBD1. V dropped 4 bases and J dropped 2; count of bases not matched to a gene: 8. This CDR3 has 15 residues. Germline loops: CDR1 SGHRS, CDR2 YFSETQ. CDR3 amino acids: CASSGTGTVQETQYF. DNA of the CDR3: TGCGCCAGCAGCGGGACCGGGACAGTGCAAGAGACCCAGTACTTC. The full variable domain, completed using reference TRBV5-1 and TRBJ2-5, is KAGVTQTPRYLIKTRGQQVTLSCSPISGHRSVSWYQQTPGQGLQFLFEYFSETQRNKGNFPGRFSGRQFSNSRSEMNVSTLELGDSALYLCASSGTGTVQETQYFGPGTRLLVL.

This clone was observed a few times. V and J are TRBV28 and TRBJ1-2, with 10 bases identical to TRBD1. The germline V gene has CDR1 MDHEN and CDR2 SYDVKM. The trim removed 4 bases at V and 7 bases at J, leaving 9 bases unmatched. The CDR3 is 15 residues long. The CDR3 region has the DNA TGTGCCAGCAGTTGGGGACAGGGGAGGGGTTCTGGCTACACCTTC. Protein product: CASSWGQGRGSGYTF.

The rearrangement joins TRBV5-4 to TRBJ2-1; TRBD2 aligns across 10 bases. J lost 5 bases, V lost 0 bases, and 2 bases had no gene match. CDR1 and CDR2 (germline): SGHNT, YYREEE (reference sequence). This CDR3 is 15 amino acids long. CDR3 protein: CASSLGLAGDNEQFF. In DNA, the CDR3 is TGTGCCAGCAGCTTGGGGCTAGCGGGGGACAATGAGCAGTTCTTC.

This chain connects TRBV7-6 to TRBJ2-1, with D perhaps TRBD1 (6 bases). This CDR3 is built from 15 residues. The germline gives CDR1 SGHVS, CDR2 FNYEAQ. Trimming removed 1 base at V and 8 bases at J, with 15 bases between. The CDR3 region has the DNA TGTGCCAGCAGCTTAGACGGCCTAAGACAGGATGAGCAGTTCTTC. Translated: CASSLDGLRQDEQFF.

The CDR3 sequence is CASSFRVQEGHPYGYTF. The CDR3 bases are TGTGCCAGCAGTTTTAGGGTACAGGAGGGTCACCCTTATGGCTACACCTTC. The chain recombines TRBV27 with TRBJ1-2; D is perhaps TRBD1 (5 bases). The V end lost 3 bases, the J end lost 5 bases, and 22 bases lay between the germline ends. The germline V gene has CDR1 MNHEY and CDR2 SMNVEV (reference sequence). This CDR3 has 17 amino acids.

This sequence joins TRBV28 and TRBJ1-3, with D unclear. The CDR3 spans 16 residues. V lost 1 base and J 1 base, leaving 11 bases between the germline ends. Germline V gives CDR1 MDHEN, CDR2 SYDVKM. CDR3 bases: TGTGCCAGCAGTTTATTCCCAGGTTCTTCTGGAAACACCATATATTTT. The encoded protein is CASSLFPGSSGNTIYF.

This clone was counted between two and nine times. CDR3 bases: TGTGCCAGTAGGGCCCCCCTGGTTCAGTATGGCTACACCTTC. The encoded protein is CASRAPLVQYGYTF. This chain links TRBV19 with TRBJ1-2; no firm D call. This CDR3 comprises 14 residues. Germline loops: CDR1 LNHDA, CDR2 SQIVND (reference sequence). The germline V and J ends were trimmed by 6 bases and 5 bases, with 16 bases remaining between them.

J is TRBJ2-7 and V is TRBV19; 7 bases are shared with TRBD2. The CDR3 extends over 13 amino acids. Germline lookup yields CDR1 LNHDA and CDR2 SQIVND (reference sequence). The V and J ends lost 8 bases and 6 bases, in that order; junction bases with no gene match: 10. The CDR3 DNA reads as TGTGCCAGTGGGGGGGTAATATCGGGCGAGCAGTACTTC. It specifies CASGGVISGEQYF.

The J gene is TRBJ2-5, the V gene TRBV2; D gene ambiguous. Germline values: CDR1 SNHLY, CDR2 FYNNEI. The ends were cut back, 2 bases at V and 5 bases at J, with 3 bases in the middle. This CDR3 comprises 11 residues. The CDR3 spells CASSEWETQYF. DNA for the CDR3: TGTGCCAGCAGTGAATGGGAGACCCAGTACTTC.

J is TRBJ1-2 and V is TRBV9, with 10 bases fitting TRBD1. Trimming took 4 bases from V and 6 from J; bases not matched to a gene: 6. The germline V gene has CDR1 SGDLS and CDR2 YYNGEE. CDR3 length equals 14 residues. CDR3: CASSTGQGTDGYTF. CDR3 nucleotide sequence: TGTGCCAGCAGCACGGGACAGGGGACCGATGGCTACACCTTC.

V gene TRBV10-3 combines with J gene TRBJ2-1; TRBD1 aligns across 7 bases. J gave up 4 bases and V 6 bases, and 6 bases lay outside the gene matches. The CDR3 is 14 amino acids. Germline V gene sequence: CDR1 ENHRY, CDR2 SYGVKD. The DNA for the CDR3 is TGTGCCATCAGGGGGGACAGTACATACAATGAGCAGTTCTTC. It yields the protein CAIRGDSTYNEQFF.

The chain joins TRBV6-5 to TRBJ2-7, with 10 bases aligning to TRBD1. CDR3 size: 15 residues. J was trimmed by 4 bases and V by 7 bases; bases with no gene match: 10. Germline loops: CDR1 MNHEY, CDR2 SVGAGI. CDR3 DNA sequence: TGTGCCAGCACCAGGGACAGGGGATTCCAGTACGAGCAGTACTTC. Translating it yields CASTRDRGFQYEQYF.

V and J are TRBV6-1 and TRBJ2-7; 7 bases line up with TRBD1. V was pared by 5 bases and J by 7 bases, with 8 bases of the junction left unmatched. CDR1 and CDR2 from the germline V gene are MNHNS and SASEGT. This CDR3 is 13 amino acids long. Here the CDR3 DNA reads TGTGCCAGCAGTAATACAGGGGTTCGGGAGCAGTACTTC. Translated, it gives CASSNTGVREQYF.

The CDR3 coding sequence is TGTGCCAGCAGCCAAGAGCCCCGTTATGAGCAGTTCTTC. Protein: CASSQEPRYEQFF. The chain links TRBV4-2 to TRBJ2-1; D gene ambiguous. CDR3 length equals 13 residues. CDR1 is LGHNA, CDR2 YNFKEQ, per germline. The V end was cut by 0 bases, the J end by 8 bases, with 8 bases between.

V usage is TRBV6-5 and J usage is TRBJ1-6; the D gene is possibly TRBD1 (5 bases). This CDR3 spans 14 amino acids. The germline gives CDR1 MNHEY, CDR2 SVGAGI. Trimming stripped 6 bases from V and 7 bases from J, with 13 bases between. CDR3 region: CASRQDSLNSPLHF. The CDR3 coding sequence is TGTGCCAGCAGACAAGACAGTTTGAATTCACCCCTCCACTTT.

The chain couples TRBV4-2 to TRBJ2-3; 10 nucleotides align to TRBD2. Per the germline V gene, CDR1 is LGHNA and CDR2 is YNFKEQ. The CDR3 consists of 18 residues. The V segment lost 0 bases and the J segment 1 base; nucleotides outside the gene matches: 7. In DNA, the CDR3 is TGTGCCAGCAGCCAAGATCTTGTAGCGGGGGGCCGCACAGATACGCAGTATTTT. It is translated as CASSQDLVAGGRTDTQYF.

CDR3 protein: CASSSWGGENSPLHF. In DNA form, the CDR3 reads TGTGCCAGCAGCTCTTGGGGAGGGGAGAATTCACCCCTCCACTTT. The V call is TRBV11-2, the J call TRBJ1-6, with D maybe TRBD1 (5 bases). Germline CDR1 is SGHAT and CDR2 is FQNNGV. The length of the CDR3 is 15 residues. Trimming left V 4 bases short and J 7 bases short, with 14 bases between. Complete variable domain (other parts from reference TRBV11-2 and TRBJ1-6): EAGVAQSPRYKIIEKRQSVAFWCNPISGHATLYWYQQILGQGPKLLIQFQNNGVVDDSQLPKDRFSAERLKGVDSTLKIQPAKLEDSAVYLCASSSWGGENSPLHFGNGTRLTVT.

V is TRBV11-2 and J is TRBJ2-2; no reliable D call. This CDR3 is 11 amino acids long. Trimming stripped 4 bases from V and 5 bases from J, with 2 bases between. Germline V CDR1 and CDR2: SGHAT, FQNNGV. The CDR3 loop reads CASSSTGELFF. CDR3 in DNA: TGTGCCAGCAGCTCTACCGGGGAGCTGTTTTTT. The whole variable domain, filled in from reference TRBV11-2 and TRBJ2-2, reads EAGVAQSPRYKIIEKRQSVAFWCNPISGHATLYWYQQILGQGPKLLIQFQNNGVVDDSQLPKDRFSAERLKGVDSTLKIQPAKLEDSAVYLCASSSTGELFFGEGSRLTVL.

V and J are TRBV6-1 and TRBJ1-2, with TRBD1 as a possible D gene (5 bases). V lost 4 bases and J lost 8, with 11 bases in between. CDR3 length equals 12 residues. The germline CDR1 and CDR2 sequences are MNHNS and SASEGT. Written as DNA, the CDR3 is TGTGCCAGCAGTGCTGGCAGGGACGGCTACACCTTC. It translates to CASSAGRDGYTF.

This clone was seen just once. The CDR3 DNA is TGTGCCAGCACCCACGAGACAGGGTACACAGATACGCAGTATTTT. Protein product: CASTHETGYTDTQYF. The chain has TRBV6-1 and TRBJ2-3; 7 bases map to TRBD1. The V segment lost 7 bases and the J segment 2 bases; nucleotides outside the gene matches: 9. CDR1 and CDR2 (germline): MNHNS, SASEGT. CDR3 size: 15 residues.

This rearrangement joins TRBV7-2 to TRBJ1-4; D is undetermined. Trimming stripped 5 bases from V and 4 bases from J, with 11 bases between. CDR3 length: 14 amino acids. Germline V gives CDR1 SGHTA, CDR2 FQGNSA. This CDR3 is CASSPQHRNEKLFF. CDR3 sequence (DNA): TGTGCCAGCAGCCCCCAGCACCGTAATGAAAAACTGTTTTTT.

This rearrangement joins TRBV28 to TRBJ2-1, with 8 bases lining up with TRBD1. Looked up from germline, CDR1 is MDHEN and CDR2 is SYDVKM. CDR3 length: 15 amino acids. V shed 8 bases and J 4 bases; nucleotides not matched to a gene: 10. DNA for the CDR3: TGTGCCAGCTTAATGGGGACAGGACGATACAATGAGCAGTTCTTC. This sequence encodes CASLMGTGRYNEQFF.